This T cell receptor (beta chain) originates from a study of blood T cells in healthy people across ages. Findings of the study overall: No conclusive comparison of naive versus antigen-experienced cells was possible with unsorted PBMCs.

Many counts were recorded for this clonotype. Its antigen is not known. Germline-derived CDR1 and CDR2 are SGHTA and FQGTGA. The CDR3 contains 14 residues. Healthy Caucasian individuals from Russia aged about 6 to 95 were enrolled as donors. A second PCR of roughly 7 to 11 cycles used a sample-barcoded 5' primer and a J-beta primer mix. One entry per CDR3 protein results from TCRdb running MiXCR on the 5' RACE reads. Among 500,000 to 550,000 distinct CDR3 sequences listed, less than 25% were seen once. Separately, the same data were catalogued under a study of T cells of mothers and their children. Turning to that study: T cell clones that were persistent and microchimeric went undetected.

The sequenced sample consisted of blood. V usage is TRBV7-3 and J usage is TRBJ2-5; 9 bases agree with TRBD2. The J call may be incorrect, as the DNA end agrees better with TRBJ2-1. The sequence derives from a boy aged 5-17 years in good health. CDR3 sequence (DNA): TGTGCCAGCAGCCCCGGGTTAGCGGGAGATGAGCAGTTCTTC. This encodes CASSPGLAGDEQFF.